This T cell receptor beta chain was sequenced in a study of spatial heterogeneity in lung cancer. As for the study in general: Available follow-up PBMC samples were sequenced, at a median of about two years post-resection.

Time point defined: blood at routine non-recurrence follow-up after resection. TCRdb processed the 5' RACE reads anew with MiXCR; each CDR3 protein has one entry. The sample yields around 45,000 distinct CDR3 sequences, under 25% seen once. This clonotype has at least ten counts. The CDR3 consists of 16 residues. The J segment lost 4 bases and the V segment lost 5 bases, leaving 12 bases of the junction unmatched. Germline loops: CDR1 SGHTA, CDR2 FQGNSA. The chain carries TRBV7-2 and TRBJ1-1; 8 bases map to TRBD1. The clonotype comes from a female donor with early-stage non-small cell lung cancer. The sequencing used PBMCs, collected at follow-up. The CDR3 is CASSPIWTGLTTEAFF. DNA for the CDR3: TGTGCCAGCAGCCCGATATGGACAGGGCTTACCACTGAAGCTTTCTTT.